This entry describes one TCR beta chain. The target antigen is unknown. TCRdb's copy holds only in-frame clones and misses some; the assay was immunoSEQ multiplex PCR. Recorded for this sample: about 10,000 clones. These data belong to a study of synovial regulatory T cells in juvenile arthritis. The CDR3 has 13 residues. No DNA appears here. Germline values: CDR1 KGHSH, CDR2 LQKENI. Broader study findings: Synovial Tregs shared more CDR3 sequences with iaTregs than other blood Tregs. Synovial Teff and blood CPL repertoires partially overlapped with iaTreg TCR repertoires, which were largely patient-private.

The sequence derives from a donor aged 2-35 years with juvenile idiopathic arthritis. V and J are TRBV18 and TRBJ1-5. The sample was Treg cells from blood. The subset here: remaining (HLA-DR-negative) circulating blood Treg cells. The CDR3 loop is CASSPTVNQPQHF.